The TCR beta chain described here comes from a study of T cells in Graves' hyperthyroidism and ophthalmopathy. Findings and limits, study-wide: In simple terms, a model built on 13 V-J features told ophthalmopathy apart from stable hyperthyroidism.

There were TCR beta CDR3 regions amplified from RNA transcripts. In the first-round RT-PCR of the TCR CDR3, the HTBI primer set was used. TCRdb ran MiXCR on the multiplex PCR reads and lists one entry per CDR3 protein. The sample lists 700,000 or so distinct CDR3 sequences, 16% occurring once. Germline CDR1 and CDR2: KGHSH and LQKENI. CDR3 size: 14 residues. V trimming: 6 bases; J trimming: 6 bases; junction bases outside the gene matches: 10. Comments on this clonotype: What it recognizes is unknown.

Sequenced sample: blood. This rearrangement joins TRBV18 to TRBJ1-1, with TRBD1 matching over 7 bases. This clonotype was obtained from a man between 18 and 35 years old with Graves' hyperthyroidism. CDR3 nucleotide sequence: TGTGCCAGCTCGACAGGGCGGGGCGAGTCTGAAGCTTTCTTT. It codes for CASSTGRGESEAFF. The variable domain in full, with the rest retrieved from reference TRBV18 and TRBJ1-1, is NAGVMQNPRHLVRRRGQEARLRCSPMKGHSHVYWYRQLPEEGLKFMVYLQKENIIDESGMPKERFSAEFPKEGPSILRIQQVVRGDSAAYFCASSTGRGESEAFFGQGTRLTVV.